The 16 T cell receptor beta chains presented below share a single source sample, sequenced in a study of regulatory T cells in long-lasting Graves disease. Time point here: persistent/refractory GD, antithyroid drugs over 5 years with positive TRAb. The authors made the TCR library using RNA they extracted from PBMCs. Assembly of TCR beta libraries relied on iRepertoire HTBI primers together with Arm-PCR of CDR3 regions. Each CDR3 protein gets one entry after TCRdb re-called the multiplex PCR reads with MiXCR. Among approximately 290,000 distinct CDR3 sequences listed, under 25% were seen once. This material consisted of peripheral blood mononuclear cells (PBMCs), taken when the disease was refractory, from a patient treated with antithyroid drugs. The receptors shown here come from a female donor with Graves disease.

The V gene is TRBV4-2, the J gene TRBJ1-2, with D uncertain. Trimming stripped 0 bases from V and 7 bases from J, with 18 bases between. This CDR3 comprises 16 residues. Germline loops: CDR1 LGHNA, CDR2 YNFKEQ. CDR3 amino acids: CASSQEVPVSAVGYTF. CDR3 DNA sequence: TGTGCCAGCAGCCAAGAGGTCCCTGTGTCCGCCGTTGGCTACACCTTC.

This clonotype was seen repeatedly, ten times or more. In DNA form, the CDR3 reads TGTGCCAGCAGTGGTAAAGGAGTACCTAACTCTGGGGCCAACGTCCTGACTTTC. Its protein product is CASSGKGVPNSGANVLTF. The chain is built from TRBV28 and TRBJ2-6, with D unclear. Trimming removed 5 bases at V and 0 bases at J, with 17 bases between. The germline CDR1 and CDR2 sequences are MDHEN and SYDVKM. The CDR3 spans 18 residues.

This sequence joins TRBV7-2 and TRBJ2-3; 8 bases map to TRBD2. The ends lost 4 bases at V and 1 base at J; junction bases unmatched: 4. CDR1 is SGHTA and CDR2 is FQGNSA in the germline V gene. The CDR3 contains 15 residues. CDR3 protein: CASSWSTSGTDTQYF. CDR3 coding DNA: TGTGCCAGCAGCTGGTCGACTAGCGGCACAGATACGCAGTATTTT.

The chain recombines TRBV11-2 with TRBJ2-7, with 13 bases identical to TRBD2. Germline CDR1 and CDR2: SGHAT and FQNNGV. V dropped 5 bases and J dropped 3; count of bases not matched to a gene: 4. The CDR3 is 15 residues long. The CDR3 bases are TGTGCCAGCAGCCAGGGACTAGCGGGAATCTACGAGCAGTACTTC. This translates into CASSQGLAGIYEQYF.

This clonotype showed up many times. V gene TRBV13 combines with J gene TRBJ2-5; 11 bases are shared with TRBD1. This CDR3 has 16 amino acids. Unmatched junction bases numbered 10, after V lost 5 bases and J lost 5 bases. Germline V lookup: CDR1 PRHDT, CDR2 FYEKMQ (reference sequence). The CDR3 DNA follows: TGTGCCAGCAGCCACTCCGGGACAGGGGGTTTGGAGACCCAGTACTTC. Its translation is CASSHSGTGGLETQYF.

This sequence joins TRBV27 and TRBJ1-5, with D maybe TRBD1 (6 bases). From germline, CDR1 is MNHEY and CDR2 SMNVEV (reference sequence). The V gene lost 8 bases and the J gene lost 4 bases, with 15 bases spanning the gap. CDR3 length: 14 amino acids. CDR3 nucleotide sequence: TGTGCCAGCTGGGAACAGGGTTTAAATCAGCCCCAGCATTTT. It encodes CASWEQGLNQPQHF.

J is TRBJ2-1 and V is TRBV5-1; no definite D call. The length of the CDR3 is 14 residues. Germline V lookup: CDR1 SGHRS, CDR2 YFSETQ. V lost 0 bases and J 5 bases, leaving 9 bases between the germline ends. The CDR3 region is CASSLGAPNNEQFF. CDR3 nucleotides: TGCGCCAGCAGCTTGGGGGCCCCTAACAATGAGCAGTTCTTC.

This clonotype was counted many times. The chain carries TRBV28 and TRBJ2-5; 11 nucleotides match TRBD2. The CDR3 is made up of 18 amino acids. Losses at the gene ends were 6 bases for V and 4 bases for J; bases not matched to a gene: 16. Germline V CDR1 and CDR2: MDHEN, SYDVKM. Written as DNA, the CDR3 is TGTGCCAGCAGCCGTCCCGGGGTAGCGGGAGGGTCAGGAGAGACCCAGTACTTC. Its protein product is CASSRPGVAGGSGETQYF.

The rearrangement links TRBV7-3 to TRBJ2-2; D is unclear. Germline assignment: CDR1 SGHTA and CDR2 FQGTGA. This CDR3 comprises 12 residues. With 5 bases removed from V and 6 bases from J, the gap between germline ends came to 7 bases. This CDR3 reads CASSRDAGELFF. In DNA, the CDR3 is TGTGCCAGCAGCAGAGATGCCGGGGAGCTGTTTTTT.

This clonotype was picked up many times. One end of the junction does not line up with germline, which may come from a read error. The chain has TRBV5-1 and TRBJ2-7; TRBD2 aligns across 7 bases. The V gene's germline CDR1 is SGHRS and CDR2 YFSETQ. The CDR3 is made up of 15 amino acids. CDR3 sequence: CASSLVASGLYEQYF. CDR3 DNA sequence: TGTGCCAGCAGCTTAGTGGCTAGCGGCCTTTACGAGCAGTACTTC.

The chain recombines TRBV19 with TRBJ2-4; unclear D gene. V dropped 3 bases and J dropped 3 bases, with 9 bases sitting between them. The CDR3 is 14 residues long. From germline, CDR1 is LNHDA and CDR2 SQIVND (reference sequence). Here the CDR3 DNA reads TGTGCCAGTAGTATTGGCGGATTCAAAAACATTCAGTACTTC. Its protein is CASSIGGFKNIQYF.

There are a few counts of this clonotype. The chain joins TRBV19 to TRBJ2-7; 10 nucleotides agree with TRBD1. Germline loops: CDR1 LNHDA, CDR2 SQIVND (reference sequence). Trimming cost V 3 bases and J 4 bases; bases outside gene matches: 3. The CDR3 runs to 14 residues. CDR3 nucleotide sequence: TGTGCCAGTAGTATGACAGGGGGCCAGTACGAGCAGTACTTC. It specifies CASSMTGGQYEQYF. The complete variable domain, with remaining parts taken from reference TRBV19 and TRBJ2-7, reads DGGITQSPKYLFRKEGQNVTLSCEQNLNHDAMYWYRQDPGQGLRLIYYSQIVNDFQKGDIAEGYSVSREKKESFPLTVTSAQKNPTAFYLCASSMTGGQYEQYFGPGTRLTVT.

CDR3 sequence reads: CAIRSGAQETQYF. The CDR3, as DNA: TGTGCCATCAGATCGGGGGCACAGGAGACCCAGTACTTC. The rearrangement links TRBV10-3 to TRBJ2-5, with D perhaps given as TRBD1 or TRBD2 (6 bases each). V dropped 6 bases and J dropped 5 bases, with 13 bases sitting between them. This CDR3 is 13 amino acids long. In germline, CDR1 is ENHRY, CDR2 SYGVKD.

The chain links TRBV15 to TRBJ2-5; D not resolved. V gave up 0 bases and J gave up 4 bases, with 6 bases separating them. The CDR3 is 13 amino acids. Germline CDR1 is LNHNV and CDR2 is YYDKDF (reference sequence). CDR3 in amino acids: CATSREMRETQYF. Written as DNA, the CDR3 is TGTGCCACCAGCAGAGAGATGAGAGAGACCCAGTACTTC.

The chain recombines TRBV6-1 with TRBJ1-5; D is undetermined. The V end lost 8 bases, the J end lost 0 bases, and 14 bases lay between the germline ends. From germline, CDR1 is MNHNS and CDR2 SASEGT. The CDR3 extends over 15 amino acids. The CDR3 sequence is CASSGGRNSNQPQHF. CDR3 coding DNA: TGTGCCAGCTCGGGAGGGCGTAATAGCAATCAGCCCCAGCATTTT.

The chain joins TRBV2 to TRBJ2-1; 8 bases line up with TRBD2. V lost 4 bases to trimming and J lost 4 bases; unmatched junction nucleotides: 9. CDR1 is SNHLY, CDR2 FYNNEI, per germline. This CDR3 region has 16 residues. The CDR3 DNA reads TGTGCCAGCAGTGCCACTAGCGGAAAAAAATACAATGAGCAGTTCTTC. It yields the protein CASSATSGKKYNEQFF.